This is a list of T cell receptor beta chains from one sample in a study of blood T cell repertoires in COVID-19. Sequencing was performed with immunoSEQ multiplex PCR; in TCRdb, only in-frame clones are kept and a portion is missing. Found here are a few hundred thousand clones, about 91% of them singletons; the top ten hold 1.5% to 2%. The sequenced sample consisted of peripheral blood. These receptors were taken from a woman aged 30 to 39 with COVID-19, enrolled during active disease. Both conserved end residues are trimmed from each CDR3.

j_call,v_call,cdr3_aa
TRBJ1-1,TRBV18,ASSLQGARTEAF
TRBJ1-1,TRBV18,ASSEGFEAF
TRBJ1-2,TRBV28,ASRRGQGTYGYT
TRBJ2-1,TRBV19,ASSMRLAAYNEQF
TRBJ2-7,TRBV6-5,ASSRLRQGNYEQY
TRBJ2-3,TRBV29-1,SVLGTRVDTQY
TRBJ1-4,TRBV7-8,ASSFRGRDEKLF
TRBJ2-5,TRBV5-4,ASRKGLAGGPVMKETQY
TRBJ2-6,TRBV6-6,ASTRRGANVLT
TRBJ2-2,TRBV3-1/TRBV3-2,ASTATGTSGGRTNTGELF
TRBJ2-3,TRBV7-6,ASSLNQRGGPDTQY
TRBJ2-3,TRBV2,ASRPAQGGPDTQY
TRBJ1-3,TRBV7-6,ASSLFPRGSGNTIY
TRBJ1-1,TRBV5-6,ASSLPTDLGTEAF
TRBJ2-3,TRBV5-4,ASSLGGQTWTQY
TRBJ1-2,TRBV28,ASSGGAGYGYT
TRBJ1-1,TRBV10-2,ASSAGGYTEAF
TRBJ2-2,TRBV2,ASRTDRNTGELF
TRBJ2-1,TRBV6-5,ASMWTGDNEQF
TRBJ2-5,TRBV12-3/TRBV12-4,ASSLDRKETQY
TRBJ2-3,TRBV6-2/TRBV6-3,ASSSGGNTQY